This entry features one TCR beta chain sequence. Its cognate antigen is unknown. This CDR3 spans 10 amino acids. V lost 6 bases and J lost 6, with 8 bases in between. Germline CDR1 is DFQATT and CDR2 is SNEGSKA (reference sequence). The entry originates in a study of graft-versus-host responses after intestinal transplantation. Here immunoSEQ multiplex PCR was the method, and the copy in TCRdb shows in-frame clones only, minus some. This table has about 120,000 clones, over 85% appearing once. This specimen consisted of unstimulated CD4+ T cells sorted from spleen or lymph node cells, obtained before intestinal transplant. The chain has TRBV20-1 and TRBJ1-2; D is unclear. The TCR comes from a human donor who received an intestinal transplant. In DNA, the CDR3 is TGCAGTGCCTCAAGGGATGGCTACACCTTC. Translated, it gives CSASRDGYTF.